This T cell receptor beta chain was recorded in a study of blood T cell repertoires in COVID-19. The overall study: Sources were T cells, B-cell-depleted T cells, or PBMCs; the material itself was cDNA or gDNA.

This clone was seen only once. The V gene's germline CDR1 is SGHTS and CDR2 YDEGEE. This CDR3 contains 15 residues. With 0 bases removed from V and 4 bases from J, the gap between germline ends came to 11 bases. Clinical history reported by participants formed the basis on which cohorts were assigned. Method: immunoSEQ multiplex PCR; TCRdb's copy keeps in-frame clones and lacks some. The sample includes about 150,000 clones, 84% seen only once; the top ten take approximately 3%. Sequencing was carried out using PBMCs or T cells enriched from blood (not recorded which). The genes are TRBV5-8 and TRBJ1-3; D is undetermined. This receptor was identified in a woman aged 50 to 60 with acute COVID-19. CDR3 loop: CASSLGPYVGNTIYF. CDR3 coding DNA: TGTGCCAGCAGCTTGGGCCCCTACGTCGGAAACACCATATATTTT.